This TCR beta chain is drawn from a study of T cell responses to AZD1222 COVID-19 vaccine. TCRdb's copy holds only in-frame clones and misses some; the assay was immunoSEQ multiplex PCR. Of about 130,000 clones listed, around nine tenths are singletons. Study-wide points: Repertoire sampling was restricted to post-peak T cell response timepoints. Donors skewed white British and female; clonal diversity was possibly underestimated.

CDR1 MDHEN and CDR2 SYDVKM come from the germline V gene. The CDR3 is 14 amino acids. V lost 4 bases, J lost 2 bases, and 2 bases stayed unmatched. Points on this clone: Its target is unknown.

The sequence came from an adult in good health. The V call is TRBV28, the J call TRBJ2-1, with 7 bases identical to TRBD1. Sequencing was performed on peripheral blood, taken on day 0 of AZD1222 vaccination. DNA for the CDR3: TGTGCCAGCAGTTCGGGACAGCCCTACAATGAGCAGTTCTTC. This sequence encodes CASSSGQPYNEQFF.